Each of the 7 T cell receptor beta chains below was sequenced from the same sample in a study of T cells expressing NK-cell markers. TCRdb processed the 5' RACE reads again and assigns one entry to each CDR3 protein, with no DNA. This repertoire includes 200,000 to 300,000 distinct CDR3 sequences. The sample consisted of blood T cells: a sorted CD56 or NKG2C T cell subset, CD4+ or CD8+ T cells, or bulk PBMC T cells (not recorded which). The receptors stem from a woman between 18 and 75 years old in good health.

J is TRBJ2-1 and V is TRBV9. Germline V gene sequence: CDR1 SGDLS, CDR2 YYNGEE. The CDR3 is made up of 15 amino acids. The chain's CDR3 is CASSVKPPADNEQFF.

V is TRBV6-1 and J is TRBJ2-2; TCRdb's D gene call, TRBD1, goes unchecked for lack of DNA. The CDR3 sequence is 14 residues long. The V gene's germline CDR1 is MNHNS and CDR2 SASEGT. CDR3 protein: CASSEVEGRGELFF.

The rearrangement joins TRBV30 to TRBJ2-3; TCRdb proposes TRBD1, but this gene call is untestable without DNA. From germline, CDR1 is GTSNPN and CDR2 SVGIG (reference sequence). The CDR3 sequence is 12 residues long. The CDR3: CAWMVGADTQYF.

This chain joins TRBV18 and TRBJ1-6; TCRdb's assignment of TRBD1 cannot be checked, as there is no DNA. This CDR3 has 15 residues. Germline CDR1 reads KGHSH; CDR2 reads LQKENI. CDR3 loop: CASSEGGFLNSPLHF. Together with reference TRBV18 and TRBJ1-6, the CDR3 gives the full variable domain: NAGVMQNPRHLVRRRGQEARLRCSPMKGHSHVYWYRQLPEEGLKFMVYLQKENIIDESGMPKERFSAEFPKEGPSILRIQQVVRGDSAAYFCASSEGGFLNSPLHFGNGTRLTVT.

J is TRBJ1-1 and V is TRBV7-6. Germline V lookup: CDR1 SGHVS, CDR2 FNYEAQ. This CDR3 is 14 amino acids long. The CDR3 reads CASSPGPMNTEAFF. Looking up the rest from reference TRBV7-6 and TRBJ1-1 gives the full variable domain: GAGVSQSPRYKVTKRGQDVALRCDPISGHVSLYWYRQALGQGPEFLTYFNYEAQQDKSGLPNDRFSAERPEGSISTLTIQRTEQRDSAMYRCASSPGPMNTEAFFGQGTRLTVV.

V gene TRBV29-1 combines with J gene TRBJ1-3. CDR3 length equals 12 residues. Germline CDR1 SQVTM, CDR2 ANQGSEA. CDR3 protein: CSAIFAGNTIYF.

V usage is TRBV12-3 or TRBV12-4 and J usage is TRBJ2-7; the TCRdb D gene call, TRBD2, has no DNA to confirm it. This CDR3 has 19 amino acids. Here the CDR3 reads CASRKKPGLAGGPTYEQYF.